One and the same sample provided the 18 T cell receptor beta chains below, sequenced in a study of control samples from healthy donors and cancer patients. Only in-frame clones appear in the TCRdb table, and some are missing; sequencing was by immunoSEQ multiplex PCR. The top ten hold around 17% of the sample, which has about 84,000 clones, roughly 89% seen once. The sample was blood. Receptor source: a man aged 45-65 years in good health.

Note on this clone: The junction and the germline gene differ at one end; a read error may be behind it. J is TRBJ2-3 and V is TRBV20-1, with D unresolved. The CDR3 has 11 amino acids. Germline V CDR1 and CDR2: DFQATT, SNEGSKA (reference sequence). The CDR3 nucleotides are TGCAGTGCTCGAGACGCAGATACGCAGTATTTT. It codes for CSARDADTQYF.

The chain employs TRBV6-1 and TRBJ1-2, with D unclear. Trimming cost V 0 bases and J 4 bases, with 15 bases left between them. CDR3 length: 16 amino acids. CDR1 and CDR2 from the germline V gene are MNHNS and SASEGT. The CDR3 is CASSEALRVGSYGYTF. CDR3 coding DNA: TGTGCCAGCAGTGAAGCGCTTCGGGTAGGGAGCTATGGCTACACCTTC.

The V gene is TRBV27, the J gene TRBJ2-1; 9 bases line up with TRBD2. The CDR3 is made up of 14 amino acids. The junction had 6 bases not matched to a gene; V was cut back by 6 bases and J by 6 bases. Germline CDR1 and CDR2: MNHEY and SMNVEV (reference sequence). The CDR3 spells CASRPSGGINEQFF. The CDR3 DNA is TGTGCCAGCAGACCGAGCGGGGGGATCAATGAGCAGTTCTTC.

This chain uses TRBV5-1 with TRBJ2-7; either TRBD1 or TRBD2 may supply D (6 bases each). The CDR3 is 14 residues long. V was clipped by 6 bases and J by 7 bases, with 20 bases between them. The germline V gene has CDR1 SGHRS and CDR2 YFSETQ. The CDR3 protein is CASMRKPGAEEQYF. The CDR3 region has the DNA TGCGCCAGCATGAGAAAGCCGGGGGCTGAGGAGCAGTACTTC. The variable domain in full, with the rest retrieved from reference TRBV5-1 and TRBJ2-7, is KAGVTQTPRYLIKTRGQQVTLSCSPISGHRSVSWYQQTPGQGLQFLFEYFSETQRNKGNFPGRFSGRQFSNSRSEMNVSTLELGDSALYLCASMRKPGAEEQYFGPGTRLTVT.

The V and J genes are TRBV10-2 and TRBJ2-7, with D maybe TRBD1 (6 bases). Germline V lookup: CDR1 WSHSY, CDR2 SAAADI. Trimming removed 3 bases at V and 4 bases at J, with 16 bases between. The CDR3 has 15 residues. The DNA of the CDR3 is TGCGCCAGCAGTGAAGGGGGAAAGGGGTGGTACGAGCAGTACTTC. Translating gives CASSEGGKGWYEQYF.

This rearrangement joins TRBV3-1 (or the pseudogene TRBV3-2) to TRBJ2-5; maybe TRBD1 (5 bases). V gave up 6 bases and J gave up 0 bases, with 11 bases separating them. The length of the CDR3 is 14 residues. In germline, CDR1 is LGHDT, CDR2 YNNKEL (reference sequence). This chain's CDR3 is CASRHDSNQETQYF. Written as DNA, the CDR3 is TGTGCCAGCAGACACGACAGCAACCAAGAGACCCAGTACTTC.

Here the CDR3 reads CASSQEPGQPKHYEQYF. The CDR3, as DNA: TGCGCCAGCAGCCAAGAACCCGGACAGCCGAAACACTACGAGCAGTACTTC. The chain links TRBV4-1 to TRBJ2-7, with D perhaps TRBD1 (6 bases). With 0 bases removed from V and 3 bases from J, the gap between germline ends came to 18 bases. The germline V gene encodes CDR1 MGHRA and CDR2 YSYEKL. The CDR3 runs 17 residues.

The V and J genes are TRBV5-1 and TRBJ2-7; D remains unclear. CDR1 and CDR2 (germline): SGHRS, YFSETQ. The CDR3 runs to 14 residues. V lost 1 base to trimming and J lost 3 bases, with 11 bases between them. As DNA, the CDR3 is TGCGCCAGCAGCTTGACACTCGATGGCTACGAGCAGTACTTC. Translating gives CASSLTLDGYEQYF.

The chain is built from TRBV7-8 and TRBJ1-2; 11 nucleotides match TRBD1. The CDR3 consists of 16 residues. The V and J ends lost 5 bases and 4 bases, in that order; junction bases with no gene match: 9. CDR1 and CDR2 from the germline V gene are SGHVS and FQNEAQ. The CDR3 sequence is CASSRERTGGVYGYTF. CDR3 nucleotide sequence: TGTGCCAGCAGCCGAGAAAGGACAGGGGGCGTCTATGGCTACACCTTC.

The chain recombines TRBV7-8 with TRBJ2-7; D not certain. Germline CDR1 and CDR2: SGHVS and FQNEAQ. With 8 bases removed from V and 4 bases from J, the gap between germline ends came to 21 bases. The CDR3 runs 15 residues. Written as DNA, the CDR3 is TGTGCCAGCGGCCTACCGACTTTGCGAAAATACGAGCAGTACTTC. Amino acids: CASGLPTLRKYEQYF.

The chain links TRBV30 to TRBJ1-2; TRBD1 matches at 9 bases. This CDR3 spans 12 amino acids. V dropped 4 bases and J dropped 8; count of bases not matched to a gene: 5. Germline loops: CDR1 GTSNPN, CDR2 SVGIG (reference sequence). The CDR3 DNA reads TGTGCCTGGACGGGACAGGGCGGCGGCTACACCTTC. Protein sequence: CAWTGQGGGYTF.

CDR3 sequence (DNA): TGTGCCAGCAGTCCCCCGATCGGCCGAAGAGGGAACACTGAAGCTTTCTTT. Encoded protein: CASSPPIGRRGNTEAFF. The V gene is TRBV27, the J gene TRBJ1-1; D is uncertain. Trimming removed 5 bases at V and 1 base at J, with 20 bases between. Germline assignment: CDR1 MNHEY and CDR2 SMNVEV (reference sequence). The length of the CDR3 is 17 residues.

DNA of the CDR3: TGCAGCGGGGGGGACAGGGGCGGGTTTTATGGCTACACCTTC. Encoded protein: CSGGDRGGFYGYTF. The chain is built from TRBV29-1 and TRBJ1-2; 10 bases fit TRBD1. J gave up 5 bases and V 7 bases, and 10 bases lay outside the gene matches. This CDR3 contains 14 residues. CDR1 and CDR2 (germline): SQVTM, ANQGSEA.

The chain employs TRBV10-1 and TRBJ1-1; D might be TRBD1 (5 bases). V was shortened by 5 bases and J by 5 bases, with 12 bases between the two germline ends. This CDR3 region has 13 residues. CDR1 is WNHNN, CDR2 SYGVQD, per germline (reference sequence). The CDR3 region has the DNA TGCGCCAGCAGTCATCAGGGAGGGACTGAAGCTTTCTTT. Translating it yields CASSHQGGTEAFF.

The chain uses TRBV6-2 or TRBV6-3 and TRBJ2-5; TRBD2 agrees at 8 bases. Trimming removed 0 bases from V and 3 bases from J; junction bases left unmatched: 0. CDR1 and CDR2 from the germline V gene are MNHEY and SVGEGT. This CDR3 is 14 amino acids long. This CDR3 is CASSYSTSEETQYF. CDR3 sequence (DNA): TGTGCCAGCAGTTACTCGACTAGCGAAGAGACCCAGTACTTC.

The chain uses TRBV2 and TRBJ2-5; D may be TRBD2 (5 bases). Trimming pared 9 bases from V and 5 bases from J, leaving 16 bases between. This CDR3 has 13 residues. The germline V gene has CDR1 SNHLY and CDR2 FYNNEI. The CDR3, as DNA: TGTGCCAGACGGACGGAATGGAGGGAGACCCAGTACTTC. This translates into CARRTEWRETQYF.

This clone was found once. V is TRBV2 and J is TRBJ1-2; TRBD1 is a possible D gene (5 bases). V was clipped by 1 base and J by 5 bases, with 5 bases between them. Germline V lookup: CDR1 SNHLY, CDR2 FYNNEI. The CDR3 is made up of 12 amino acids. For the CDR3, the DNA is TGTGCCAGCAGTGAAGGGGGGTATGGCTACACCTTC. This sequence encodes CASSEGGYGYTF. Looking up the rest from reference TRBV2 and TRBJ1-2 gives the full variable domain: EPEVTQTPSHQVTQMGQEVILRCVPISNHLYFYWYRQILGQKVEFLVSFYNNEISEKSEIFDDQFSVERPDGSNFTLKIRSTKLEDSAMYFCASSEGGYGYTFGSGTRLTVV.

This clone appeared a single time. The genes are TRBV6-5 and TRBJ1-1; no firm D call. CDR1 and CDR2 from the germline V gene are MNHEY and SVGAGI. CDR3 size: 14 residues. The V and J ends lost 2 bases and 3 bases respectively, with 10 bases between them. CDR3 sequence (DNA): TGTGCCAGCAGTTACGACGGAACCTACACTGAAGCTTTCTTT. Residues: CASSYDGTYTEAFF.